This TCR beta chain was identified in a study of sequential checkpoint blockade in melanoma. Study as a whole: Randomization was 1:1 between first-line nivolumab→ipilimumab and ipilimumab→nivolumab. Study-level results: In arm A, pretreatment tumor clonality was associated with response. Tumor T-cell fraction and clonality correlated with PD-L1 and CD8+ counts.

The protocol was immunoSEQ multiplex PCR, while the TCRdb copy is restricted to in-frame clones and leaves out a portion. Of approximately 2,200 clones in the sample, about a sixth are singletons; the top ten hold more than 9%. This CDR3 spans 15 amino acids. Trimming removed 7 bases from V and 0 bases from J, with 15 bases in between. Germline CDR1 SGHRS, CDR2 YFSETQ. The treatment: randomized to nivolumab then ipilimumab (arm A) or the reverse (arm B). Patients had received no earlier DNA-damaging chemotherapy. Note on this clone: The antigen is not known.

This clonotype originated in a human donor with melanoma. This rearrangement joins TRBV5-1 to TRBJ2-3; weak D call: TRBD1 (6 bases). Material: tumor tissue (inferred from file names), obtained from a patient given nivolumab and ipilimumab in sequence. DNA of the CDR3: TGCGCCAGCCGGGGACAACTTTCTAGCACAGATACGCAGTATTTT. This gives the protein CASRGQLSSTDTQYF.